The next 27 T cell receptor beta chains were all read from a single sample in a study of early T cells in non-severe SARS-CoV-2 infection. From the 5' RACE reads, TCRdb called clonotypes with MiXCR, one entry per CDR3 protein. The sample shows approximately 50,000 distinct CDR3 sequences, 9.3% of them seen only once. The material sequenced was whole blood. Receptor source: an adult who was a healthcare worker with PCR-confirmed SARS-CoV-2 infection or an uninfected control (not recorded which).

In this sample, this clonotype turned up a few times. This rearrangement joins TRBV7-2 to TRBJ1-5, with 8 positions matching TRBD1. Per the germline V gene, CDR1 is SGHTA and CDR2 is FQGNSA. The CDR3 runs to 14 residues. Trimming cost V 4 bases and J 7 bases; bases outside gene matches: 6. CDR3 loop: CASSSQGAGQPQHF. DNA of the CDR3: TGTGCCAGCAGCTCGCAGGGGGCCGGCCAGCCCCAGCATTTT.

V and J are TRBV7-9 and TRBJ2-7; 7 nucleotides match TRBD2. The germline gives CDR1 SEHNR, CDR2 FQNEAQ (reference sequence). The CDR3 is 14 residues long. The junction had 9 bases not matched to a gene; V was cut back by 5 bases and J by 5 bases. CDR3 in DNA: TGTGCCAGCAGCCAAATGGGGGAGGGCCACGAGCAGTACTTC. Encoded protein: CASSQMGEGHEQYF. Drawing the rest from reference TRBV7-9 and TRBJ2-7, the complete variable domain is DTGVSQNPRHKITKRGQNVTFRCDPISEHNRLYWYRQTLGQGPEFLTYFQNEAQLEKSRLLSDRFSAERPKGSFSTLEIQRTEQGDSAMYLCASSQMGEGHEQYFGPGTRLTVT.

This clonotype was seen repeatedly, ten times or more. The chain recombines TRBV12-3 or TRBV12-4 with TRBJ1-2; D not resolved. The germline V and J ends were trimmed by 5 bases and 1 base, with 8 bases remaining between them. The CDR3 consists of 13 residues. The CDR3 DNA reads TGTGCCAGCAGTACGGGAGTTAACTATGGCTACACCTTC. The encoded protein is CASSTGVNYGYTF.

V and J are TRBV12-3 or TRBV12-4 and TRBJ2-7; 9 bases line up with TRBD1. CDR3 size: 14 residues. The V segment lost 3 bases and the J segment 7 bases; nucleotides outside the gene matches: 7. The CDR3, as DNA: TGTGCCAGCAGTTTGGGGACAGGGCCGCGGGAGCAGTACTTC. It specifies CASSLGTGPREQYF.

V and J are TRBV29-1 and TRBJ2-3, with D hard to call. Germline V lookup: CDR1 SQVTM, CDR2 ANQGSEA. The CDR3 spans 12 residues. The V end lost 4 bases, the J end lost 4 bases, and 9 bases lay between the germline ends. In DNA, the CDR3 is TGCAGCGTTGGATTAGCCGCAGATACGCAGTATTTT. It yields the protein CSVGLAADTQYF.

The chain combines TRBV7-2 with TRBJ2-3; D is ambiguous. CDR3 size: 14 residues. V lost 3 bases and J 5 bases, leaving 12 bases between the germline ends. The germline gives CDR1 SGHTA, CDR2 FQGNSA. CDR3 loop: CASSFDPLGDTQYF. In DNA form, the CDR3 reads TGTGCCAGCAGCTTCGACCCGCTGGGAGATACGCAGTATTTT.

This clonotype has ten or more counts. The chain couples TRBV11-2 to TRBJ2-7; the D gene is possibly TRBD2 (5 bases). The germline CDR1 and CDR2 sequences are SGHAT and FQNNGV. The CDR3 sequence is 12 residues long. The V gene lost 1 base and the J gene lost 6 bases, with 7 bases spanning the gap. CDR3 sequence: CASSLGAAEQYF. CDR3 nucleotide sequence: TGTGCCAGCAGCTTAGGAGCGGCCGAGCAGTACTTC.

The chain uses TRBV7-2 and TRBJ2-1; D is possibly TRBD2 (6 bases). The germline V and J ends were trimmed by 5 bases and 2 bases, with 13 bases remaining between them. Per the germline V gene, CDR1 is SGHTA and CDR2 is FQGNSA. The CDR3 contains 15 residues. In DNA, the CDR3 is TGTGCCAGCAGCGCCGGACCGGGAGCCTACAATGAGCAGTTCTTC. Protein sequence: CASSAGPGAYNEQFF.

This clonotype has ten or more counts. The chain has TRBV6-2 or TRBV6-3 and TRBJ1-2; 7 nucleotides line up with TRBD1. The CDR3 extends over 15 amino acids. V shed 5 bases, J shed 4 bases, and the junction held 10 bases outside the gene matches. Germline loops: CDR1 MNHEY, CDR2 SVGEGT. The CDR3 loop is CASSEQGNPGYGYTF. In DNA, the CDR3 is TGTGCCAGCAGTGAACAGGGGAATCCAGGCTATGGCTACACCTTC.

This clonotype has just one count. CDR3 DNA: TGTGCCAGCAGTAGTCCTACAGCAGGGGCTAACTATGGCTACACCTTC. Its translation is CASSSPTAGANYGYTF. This rearrangement joins TRBV7-2 to TRBJ1-2; D possibly corresponds to TRBD1 (6 bases). The V end was cut by 6 bases, the J end by 0 bases, with 17 bases between. This CDR3 is built from 16 residues. The germline CDR1 and CDR2 sequences are SGHTA and FQGNSA.

This clonotype was observed a few times. The V call is TRBV19, the J call TRBJ1-5; 12 nucleotides line up with TRBD1. The CDR3 extends over 17 amino acids. V was clipped by 10 bases and J by 2 bases; unmatched bases: 12. Germline loops: CDR1 LNHDA, CDR2 SQIVND (reference sequence). CDR3: CATQGQGAHFGNQPQHF. The CDR3 nucleotides read TGTGCCACCCAGGGACAGGGGGCTCATTTTGGCAATCAGCCCCAGCATTTT.

V usage is TRBV4-2 and J usage is TRBJ1-3; D is ambiguous. CDR1 LGHNA and CDR2 YNFKEQ come from the germline V gene. This CDR3 is built from 17 residues. The V end was cut by 0 bases, the J end by 0 bases, with 12 bases between. CDR3 region: CASSQDRGGLSGNTIYF. CDR3 in DNA: TGTGCCAGCAGCCAAGATCGCGGCGGACTCTCTGGAAACACCATATATTTT.

At least ten counts were recorded for this clonotype. The chain joins TRBV5-6 to TRBJ1-1, with TRBD1 matching 7 bases. J lost 0 bases, V lost 4 bases, and 6 bases had no gene match. The CDR3 covers 15 residues. The germline CDR1 and CDR2 sequences are SGHDT and YYEEEE. The CDR3 protein is CASSRVGQLNTEAFF. The CDR3, as DNA: TGTGCCAGCAGCCGAGTGGGACAGTTGAACACTGAAGCTTTCTTT.

This clonotype appeared a few times. The J gene is TRBJ2-5, the V gene TRBV20-1; perhaps TRBD2 as D (6 bases). The V end lost 0 bases, the J end lost 5 bases, and 13 bases lay between the germline ends. Germline CDR1 reads DFQATT; CDR2 reads SNEGSKA (reference sequence). The CDR3 sequence is 14 residues long. CDR3 nucleotide sequence: TGCAGTGCTAGAGAGGCCGGGAGAAGGGAGACCCAGTACTTC. Its protein product is CSAREAGRRETQYF.

The J gene is TRBJ2-7, the V gene TRBV18; 8 bases fit TRBD1. From germline, CDR1 is KGHSH and CDR2 LQKENI. The CDR3 has 14 amino acids. The J segment lost 2 bases and the V segment lost 3 bases, leaving 3 bases of the junction unmatched. Here the CDR3 reads CASSPDRAPYEQYF. CDR3 DNA sequence: TGTGCCAGCTCACCGGACAGGGCCCCCTACGAGCAGTACTTC.

This clonotype was observed a handful of times. J is TRBJ2-7 and V is TRBV28; D is possibly TRBD2 (6 bases). The CDR3 runs 11 residues. The V end lost 7 bases, the J end lost 9 bases, and 13 bases lay between the germline ends. CDR1 and CDR2 from the germline V gene are MDHEN and SYDVKM. DNA for the CDR3: TGTGCCAGCATGTCAACTAGCCCGCAGTACTTC. Translated, it gives CASMSTSPQYF.

This clonotype was detected ten times or more. Here the CDR3 reads CASSQDQSRRAFF. The DNA of the CDR3 is TGCGCCAGCAGCCAAGATCAAAGCAGGAGAGCTTTCTTT. The chain carries TRBV4-3 and TRBJ1-1; D remains ambiguous. In germline, CDR1 is LGHNA, CDR2 YSLEER. The CDR3 sequence is 13 residues long. V lost 0 bases and J 10 bases, leaving 12 bases between the germline ends.

In this sample, this clonotype turned up a few times. The chain couples TRBV3-1 to TRBJ2-5, with TRBD2 matching over 11 bases. Trimming cost V 4 bases and J 5 bases; bases outside gene matches: 12. Looked up from germline, CDR1 is LGHDT and CDR2 is YNNKEL (reference sequence). This CDR3 is 17 amino acids long. The CDR3 reads CASSPRGFSGRGETQYF. The CDR3 DNA sequence: TGTGCCAGCAGCCCCCGCGGGTTTAGCGGGAGGGGGGAGACCCAGTACTTC.

The chain has TRBV12-3 or TRBV12-4 and TRBJ1-4, with TRBD1 matching over 7 bases. The CDR3 totals 15 residues. The junction had 9 bases not matched to a gene; V was cut back by 5 bases and J by 6 bases. DNA for the CDR3: TGTGCCAGCAGTACGACGGGGACAGTTGATGAAAAACTGTTTTTT. As protein: CASSTTGTVDEKLFF.

The sample holds many counts of this clonotype. The rearrangement joins TRBV11-1 to TRBJ2-1, with 12 positions matching TRBD2. This CDR3 has 16 amino acids. From germline, CDR1 is SGHAT and CDR2 FQDESV (reference sequence). The ends lost 5 bases at V and 3 bases at J; junction bases unmatched: 5. The CDR3 spells CASSRLAGEGYNEQFF. CDR3 coding DNA: TGTGCCAGCAGCAGACTAGCGGGAGAAGGCTACAATGAGCAGTTCTTC.

V gene TRBV30 combines with J gene TRBJ2-7, with 8 bases aligning to TRBD2. The CDR3 sequence is 14 residues long. Germline CDR1 and CDR2: GTSNPN and SVGIG (reference sequence). Trimming removed 4 bases from V and 4 bases from J; junction bases left unmatched: 9. The CDR3 protein is CAWKPAGVGYEQYF. The CDR3 coding sequence is TGTGCCTGGAAGCCAGCGGGAGTTGGTTACGAGCAGTACTTC.

This clonotype was detected ten times or more. The V gene is TRBV6-1, the J gene TRBJ1-1; maybe TRBD1 (5 bases). The ends were cut back, 1 base at V and 4 bases at J, with 10 bases in the middle. Germline CDR1 MNHNS, CDR2 SASEGT. The CDR3 contains 14 residues. The CDR3 bases are TGTGCCAGCAGTGAAGAGGCAGGGATCACTGAAGCTTTCTTT. The encoded protein is CASSEEAGITEAFF.

The chain links TRBV12-3 or TRBV12-4 to TRBJ2-2; the match to TRBD1 covers 9 bases. There are 15 residues in the CDR3. The junction had 7 bases not matched to a gene; V was cut back by 6 bases and J by 5 bases. CDR3 DNA sequence: TGTGCCAGCAGCCCCGGGACAGGGAGAACCGGGGAGCTGTTTTTT. It codes for CASSPGTGRTGELFF.

The gene calls are TRBV20-1 and TRBJ1-2; TRBD1 matches at 9 bases. Germline V gives CDR1 DFQATT, CDR2 SNEGSKA (reference sequence). V lost 5 bases, J lost 4 bases, and 17 bases stayed unmatched. This CDR3 has 17 amino acids. CDR3 sequence: CSAPDGTGLNPLYGYTF. The CDR3 DNA reads TGCAGTGCTCCCGACGGGACAGGGTTAAATCCCCTCTATGGCTACACCTTC.

The chain joins TRBV5-1 to TRBJ1-1; D is undetermined. V lost 1 base and J 1 base, leaving 5 bases between the germline ends. Germline lookup yields CDR1 SGHRS and CDR2 YFSETQ. The CDR3 loop spans 13 amino acids. Here the CDR3 reads CASSLIKNTEAFF. The CDR3 DNA sequence: TGCGCCAGCAGCTTGATAAAGAACACTGAAGCTTTCTTT.

This clonotype was seen ten or more times. V and J are TRBV7-2 and TRBJ1-1, with 7 bases aligning to TRBD1. The germline V gene encodes CDR1 SGHTA and CDR2 FQGNSA. V lost 0 bases to trimming and J lost 6 bases; unmatched junction nucleotides: 7. The CDR3 is made up of 15 amino acids. The CDR3, as DNA: TGTGCCAGCAGCTTAGCTGAGGGGGCGACCCCTGAAGCTTTCTTT. It yields the protein CASSLAEGATPEAFF.

In this sample, this clonotype turned up many times. This chain connects TRBV5-4 to TRBJ2-7, with a weak D call TRBD2 (5 bases). CDR3 length: 13 amino acids. Between the trimmed V and J ends, which lost 0 bases and 6 bases, there was a span of 10 bases. CDR1 SGHNT and CDR2 YYREEE come from the germline V gene (reference sequence). The CDR3 protein is CASSLVQSGEQYF. The DNA for the CDR3 is TGTGCCAGCAGCTTGGTACAGAGCGGCGAGCAGTACTTC.